This T cell receptor beta chain was recovered during a study of blood T cell repertoires in COVID-19. TCRdb's table, derived via immunoSEQ multiplex PCR, lists solely in-frame clones and lacks some. Of around 240,000 clones in the sample, 91% were seen once. This CDR3 comprises 15 residues. Trimming left V 2 bases short and J 4 bases short, with 11 bases between. Germline assignment: CDR1 KGHSH and CDR2 LQKENI. This receptor was obtained from a human donor in a cohort exposed to, infected with or recovered from COVID-19 (not recorded which). The donor label of this sample is uncertain. Material: PBMCs or T cells enriched from blood (not recorded which). The V call is TRBV18, the J call TRBJ2-2, with TRBD1 as a possible D gene (6 bases). The CDR3 sequence: CASSPRDILTGELFF. In nucleotides, the CDR3 is TGTGCCAGCTCACCAAGGGACATCCTCACCGGGGAGCTGTTTTTT.